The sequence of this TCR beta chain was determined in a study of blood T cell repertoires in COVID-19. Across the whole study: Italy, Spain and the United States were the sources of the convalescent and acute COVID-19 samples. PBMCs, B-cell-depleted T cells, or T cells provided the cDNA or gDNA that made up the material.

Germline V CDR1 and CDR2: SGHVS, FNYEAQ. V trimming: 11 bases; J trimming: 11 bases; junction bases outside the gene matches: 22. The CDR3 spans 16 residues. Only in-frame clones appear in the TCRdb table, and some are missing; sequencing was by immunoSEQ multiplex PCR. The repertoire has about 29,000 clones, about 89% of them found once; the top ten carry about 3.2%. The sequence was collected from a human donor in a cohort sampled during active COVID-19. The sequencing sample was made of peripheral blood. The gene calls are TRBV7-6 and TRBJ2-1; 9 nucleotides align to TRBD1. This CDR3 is CASSRGMRDRVPKQFF. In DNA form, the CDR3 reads TGTGCCTCCTCTAGGGGGATGAGGGACAGGGTCCCCAAGCAGTTCTTC.